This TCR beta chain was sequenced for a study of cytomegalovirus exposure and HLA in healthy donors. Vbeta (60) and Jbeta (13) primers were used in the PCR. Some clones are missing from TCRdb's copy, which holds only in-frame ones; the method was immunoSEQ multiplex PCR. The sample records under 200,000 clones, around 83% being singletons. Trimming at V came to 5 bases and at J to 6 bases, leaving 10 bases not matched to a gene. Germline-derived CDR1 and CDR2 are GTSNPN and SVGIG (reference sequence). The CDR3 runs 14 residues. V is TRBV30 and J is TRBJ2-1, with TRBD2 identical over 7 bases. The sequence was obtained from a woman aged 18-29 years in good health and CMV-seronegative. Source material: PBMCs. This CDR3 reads CAWGLAGVGNEQFF. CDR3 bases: TGTGCCTGGGGTCTGGCGGGAGTAGGCAATGAGCAGTTCTTC.